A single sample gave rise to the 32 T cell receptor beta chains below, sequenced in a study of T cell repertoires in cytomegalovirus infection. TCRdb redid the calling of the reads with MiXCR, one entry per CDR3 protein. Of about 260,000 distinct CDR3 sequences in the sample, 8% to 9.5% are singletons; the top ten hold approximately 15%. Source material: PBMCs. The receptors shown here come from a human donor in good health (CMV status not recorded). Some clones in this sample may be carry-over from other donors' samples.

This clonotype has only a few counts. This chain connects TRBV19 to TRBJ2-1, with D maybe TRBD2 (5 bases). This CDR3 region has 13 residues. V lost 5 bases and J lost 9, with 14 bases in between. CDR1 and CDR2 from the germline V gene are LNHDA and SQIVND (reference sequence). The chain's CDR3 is CASSSTPSSEQFF. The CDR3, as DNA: TGTGCCAGTAGTTCGACACCTAGCAGTGAGCAGTTCTTC.

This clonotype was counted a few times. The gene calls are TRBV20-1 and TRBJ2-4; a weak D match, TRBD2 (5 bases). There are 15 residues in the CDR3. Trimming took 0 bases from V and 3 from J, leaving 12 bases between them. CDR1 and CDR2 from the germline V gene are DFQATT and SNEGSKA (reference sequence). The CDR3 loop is CSAREEKLGKNIQYF. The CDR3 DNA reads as TGCAGTGCTAGAGAGGAGAAACTAGGCAAAAACATTCAGTACTTC.

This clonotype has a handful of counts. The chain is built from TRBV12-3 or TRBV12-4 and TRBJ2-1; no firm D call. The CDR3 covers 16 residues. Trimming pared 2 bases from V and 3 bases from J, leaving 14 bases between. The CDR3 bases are TGTGCCAGCAGTTTATCTTACCGAAACGACTACAATGAGCAGTTCTTC. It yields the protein CASSLSYRNDYNEQFF.

The CDR3 region is CSVTGTGAGLTFTGELFF. CDR3 DNA sequence: TGCAGCGTTACCGGGACAGGGGCGGGACTAACCTTCACCGGGGAGCTGTTTTTT. V is TRBV29-1 and J is TRBJ2-2, with 10 bases identical to TRBD1. V gave up 5 bases and J gave up 4 bases; unmatched junction bases: 16. From germline, CDR1 is SQVTM and CDR2 ANQGSEA. CDR3 size: 18 residues.

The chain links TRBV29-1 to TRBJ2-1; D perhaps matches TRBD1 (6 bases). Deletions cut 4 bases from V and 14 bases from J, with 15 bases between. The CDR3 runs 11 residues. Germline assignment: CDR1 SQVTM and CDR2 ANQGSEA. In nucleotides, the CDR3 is TGCAGCGTTGTTGGACAGCCCGGGGAGTTCTTC. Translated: CSVVGQPGEFF.

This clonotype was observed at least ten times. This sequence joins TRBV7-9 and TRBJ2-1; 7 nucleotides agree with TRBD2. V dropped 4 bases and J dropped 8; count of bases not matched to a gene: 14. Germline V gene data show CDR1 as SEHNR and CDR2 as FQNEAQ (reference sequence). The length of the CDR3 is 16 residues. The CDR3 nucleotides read TGTGCCAGCAGCTGGGCCGGGACTATTACCTTCCATGAGCAGTTCTTC. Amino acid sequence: CASSWAGTITFHEQFF.

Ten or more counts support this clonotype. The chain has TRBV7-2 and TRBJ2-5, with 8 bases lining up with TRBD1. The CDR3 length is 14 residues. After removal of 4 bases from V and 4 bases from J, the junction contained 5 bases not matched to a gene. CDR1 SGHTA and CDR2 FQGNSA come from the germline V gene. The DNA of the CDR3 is TGTGCCAGCAGCTCGACAGGGGAAAGAGAGACCCAGTACTTC. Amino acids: CASSSTGERETQYF.

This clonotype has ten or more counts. CDR3 in DNA: TGTGCCAGCAGTTTATTGCGGGAACTTGGAGATACGCAGTATTTT. Translating it yields CASSLLRELGDTQYF. This chain connects TRBV12-3 or TRBV12-4 to TRBJ2-3; perhaps TRBD2 as D (6 bases). V was cut by 2 bases and J by 5 bases, with 14 bases left in between. The CDR3 is 15 residues long.

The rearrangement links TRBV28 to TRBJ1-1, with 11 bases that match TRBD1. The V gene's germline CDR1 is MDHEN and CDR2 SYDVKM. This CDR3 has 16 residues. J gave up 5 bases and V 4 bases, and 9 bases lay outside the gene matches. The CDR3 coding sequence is TGTGCCAGCAGTTCTCCCGGGACAGGGGGTGGAACTGAAGCTTTCTTT. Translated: CASSSPGTGGGTEAFF. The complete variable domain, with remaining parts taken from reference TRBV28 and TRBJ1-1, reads DVKVTQSSRYLVKRTGEKVFLECVQDMDHENMFWYRQDPGLGLRLIYFSYDVKMKEKGDIPEGYSVSREKKERFSLILESASTNQTSMYLCASSSPGTGGGTEAFFGQGTRLTVV.

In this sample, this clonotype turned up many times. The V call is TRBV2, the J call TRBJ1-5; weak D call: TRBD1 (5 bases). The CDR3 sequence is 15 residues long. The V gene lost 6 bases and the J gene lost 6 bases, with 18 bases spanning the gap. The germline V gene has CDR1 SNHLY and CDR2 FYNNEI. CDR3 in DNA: TGTGCCAGCAGGGCCGACAGATCTCAGGGTCAGCCCCAGCATTTT. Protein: CASRADRSQGQPQHF.

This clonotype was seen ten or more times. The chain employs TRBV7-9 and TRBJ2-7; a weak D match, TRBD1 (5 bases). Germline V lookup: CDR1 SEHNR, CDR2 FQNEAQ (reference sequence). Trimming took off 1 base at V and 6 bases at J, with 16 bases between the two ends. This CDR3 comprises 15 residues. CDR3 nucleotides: TGTGCCAGCAGCTTAGGAGAGGCCAGGGTCTCCGAGCAGTACTTC. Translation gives CASSLGEARVSEQYF.

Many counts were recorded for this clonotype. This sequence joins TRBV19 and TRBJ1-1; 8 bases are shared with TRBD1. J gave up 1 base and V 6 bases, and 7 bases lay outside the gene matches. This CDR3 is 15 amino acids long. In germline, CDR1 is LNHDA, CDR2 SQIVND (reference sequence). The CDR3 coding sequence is TGTGCCAGTAGAGGGGACAGGATCACGAACACTGAAGCTTTCTTT. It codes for CASRGDRITNTEAFF. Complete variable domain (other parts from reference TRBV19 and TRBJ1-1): DGGITQSPKYLFRKEGQNVTLSCEQNLNHDAMYWYRQDPGQGLRLIYYSQIVNDFQKGDIAEGYSVSREKKESFPLTVTSAQKNPTAFYLCASRGDRITNTEAFFGQGTRLTVV.

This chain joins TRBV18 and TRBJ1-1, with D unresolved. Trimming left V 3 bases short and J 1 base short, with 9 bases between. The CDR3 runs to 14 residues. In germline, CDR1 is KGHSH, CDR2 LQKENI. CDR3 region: CASSPQVQNTEAFF. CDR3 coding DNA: TGTGCCAGCTCACCCCAGGTACAGAACACTGAAGCTTTCTTT.

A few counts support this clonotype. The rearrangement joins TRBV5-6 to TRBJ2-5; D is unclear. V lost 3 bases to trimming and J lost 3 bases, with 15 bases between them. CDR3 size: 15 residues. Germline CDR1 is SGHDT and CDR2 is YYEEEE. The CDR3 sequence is CASSSTVVVKETQYF. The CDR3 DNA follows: TGTGCCAGCAGCTCTACCGTCGTGGTAAAAGAGACCCAGTACTTC.

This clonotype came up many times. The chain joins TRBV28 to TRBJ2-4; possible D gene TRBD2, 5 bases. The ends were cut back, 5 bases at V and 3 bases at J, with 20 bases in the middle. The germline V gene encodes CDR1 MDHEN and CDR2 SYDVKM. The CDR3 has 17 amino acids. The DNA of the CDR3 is TGTGCCAGCAGTATTAGTACGTTGGGTGCGGGCAAAAACATTCAGTACTTC. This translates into CASSISTLGAGKNIQYF.

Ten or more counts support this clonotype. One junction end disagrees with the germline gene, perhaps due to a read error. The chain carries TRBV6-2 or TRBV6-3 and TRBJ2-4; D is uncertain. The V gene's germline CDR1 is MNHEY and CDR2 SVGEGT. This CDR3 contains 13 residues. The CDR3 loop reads CASSLTAQNIQYF. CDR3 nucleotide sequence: TGTGCCAGCAGTCTAACAGCCCAAAACATTCAGTACTTC.

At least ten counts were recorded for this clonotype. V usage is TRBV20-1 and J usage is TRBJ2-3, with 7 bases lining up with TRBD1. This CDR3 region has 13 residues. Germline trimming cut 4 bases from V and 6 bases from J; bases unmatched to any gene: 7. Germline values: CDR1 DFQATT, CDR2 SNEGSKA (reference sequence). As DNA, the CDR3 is TGCAGTGCTATGGGACAGACCGGGGATACGCAGTATTTT. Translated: CSAMGQTGDTQYF.

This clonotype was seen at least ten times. The CDR3 DNA reads as TGTGCCACCAGCCTCAACCTCGGTTCTAATTCACCCCTCCACTTT. Its protein is CATSLNLGSNSPLHF. V gene TRBV15 combines with J gene TRBJ1-6; unclear D gene. CDR1 LNHNV and CDR2 YYDKDF come from the germline V gene (reference sequence). CDR3 length: 15 amino acids. The V and J ends lost 5 bases and 6 bases respectively, with 14 bases between them.

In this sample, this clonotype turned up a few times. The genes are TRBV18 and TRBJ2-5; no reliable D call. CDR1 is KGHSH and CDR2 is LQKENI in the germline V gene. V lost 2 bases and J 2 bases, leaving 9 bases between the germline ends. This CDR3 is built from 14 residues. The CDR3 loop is CASSPRVTQETQYF. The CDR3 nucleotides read TGTGCCAGCTCACCAAGGGTGACACAAGAGACCCAGTACTTC.

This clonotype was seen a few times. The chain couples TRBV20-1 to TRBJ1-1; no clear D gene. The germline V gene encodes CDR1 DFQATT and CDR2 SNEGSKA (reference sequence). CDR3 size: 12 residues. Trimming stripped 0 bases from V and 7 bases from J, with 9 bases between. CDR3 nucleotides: TGCAGTGCTAGAGATCTGGTAGTTGAAGCTTTCTTT. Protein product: CSARDLVVEAFF.

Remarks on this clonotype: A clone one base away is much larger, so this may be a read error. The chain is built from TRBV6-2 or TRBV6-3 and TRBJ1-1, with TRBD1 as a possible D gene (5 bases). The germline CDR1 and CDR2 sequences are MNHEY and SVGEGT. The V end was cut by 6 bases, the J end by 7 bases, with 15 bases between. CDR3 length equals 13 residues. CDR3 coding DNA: TGTGCCAGCAGAGAGACAGCCAGCTTTGAAGCTTTCTTT. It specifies CASRETASFEAFF.

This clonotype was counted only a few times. CDR3 loop: CASSQGGSFDEQYF. As DNA, the CDR3 is TGCGCCAGCAGCCAAGGGGGCTCTTTCGACGAGCAGTACTTC. The rearrangement joins TRBV4-1 to TRBJ2-7; possibly TRBD1 for D (5 bases). The V and J ends lost 1 base and 5 bases respectively, with 12 bases between them. Germline CDR1 MGHRA, CDR2 YSYEKL. The CDR3 contains 14 residues.

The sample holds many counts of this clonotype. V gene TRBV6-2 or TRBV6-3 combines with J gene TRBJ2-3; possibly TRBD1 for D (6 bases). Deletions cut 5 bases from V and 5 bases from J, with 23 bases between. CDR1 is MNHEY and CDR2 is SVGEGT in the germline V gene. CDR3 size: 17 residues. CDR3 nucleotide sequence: TGTGCCAGCAGTCCCAGGGGCCACCCTGGGATTAGAGATACGCAGTATTTT. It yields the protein CASSPRGHPGIRDTQYF.

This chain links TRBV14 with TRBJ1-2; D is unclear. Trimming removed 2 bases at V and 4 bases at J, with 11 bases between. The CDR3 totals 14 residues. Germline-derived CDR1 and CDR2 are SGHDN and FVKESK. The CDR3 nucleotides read TGTGCCAGCAGCCAAACCGGGATGCTCTATGGCTACACCTTC. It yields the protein CASSQTGMLYGYTF.

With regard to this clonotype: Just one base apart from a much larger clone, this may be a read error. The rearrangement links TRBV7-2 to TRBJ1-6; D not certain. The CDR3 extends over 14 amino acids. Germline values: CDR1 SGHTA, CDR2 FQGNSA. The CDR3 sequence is CANSTTAVVVALHF. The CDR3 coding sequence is TGTGCCAACAGCACTACCGCGGTAGTGGTGGCCCTCCACTTT.

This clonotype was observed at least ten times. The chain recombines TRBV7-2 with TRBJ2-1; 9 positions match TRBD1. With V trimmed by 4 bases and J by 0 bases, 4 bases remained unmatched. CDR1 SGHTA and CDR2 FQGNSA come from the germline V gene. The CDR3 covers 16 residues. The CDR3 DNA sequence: TGTGCCAGCAGCTGGAAGGACAGGGGCTCCTACAATGAGCAGTTCTTC. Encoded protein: CASSWKDRGSYNEQFF. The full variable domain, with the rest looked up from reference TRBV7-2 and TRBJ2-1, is GAGVSQSPSNKVTEKGKDVELRCDPISGHTALYWYRQSLGQGLEFLIYFQGNSAPDKSGLPSDRFSAERTGGSVSTLTIQRTQQEDSAVYLCASSWKDRGSYNEQFFGPGTRLTVL.

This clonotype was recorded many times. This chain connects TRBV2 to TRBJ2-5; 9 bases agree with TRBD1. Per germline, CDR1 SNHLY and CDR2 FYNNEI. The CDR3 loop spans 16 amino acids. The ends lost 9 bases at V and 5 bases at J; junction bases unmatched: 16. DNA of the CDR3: TGTGCCAGTGGCGGACAGGGGTCTCTAGGTGAGGAGACCCAGTACTTC. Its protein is CASGGQGSLGEETQYF.

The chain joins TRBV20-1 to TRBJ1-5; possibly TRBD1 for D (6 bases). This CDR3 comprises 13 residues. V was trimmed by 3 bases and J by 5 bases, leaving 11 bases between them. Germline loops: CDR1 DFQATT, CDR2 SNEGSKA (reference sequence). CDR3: CSASNGGHQPQHF. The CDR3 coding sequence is TGCAGTGCTAGTAACGGGGGCCATCAGCCCCAGCATTTT.

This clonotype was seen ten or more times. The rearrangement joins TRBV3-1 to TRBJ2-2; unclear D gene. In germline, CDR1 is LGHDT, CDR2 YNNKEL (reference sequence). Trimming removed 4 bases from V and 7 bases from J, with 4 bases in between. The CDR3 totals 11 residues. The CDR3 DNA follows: TGTGCCAGCAGCCTTTACGGGGAGCTGTTTTTT. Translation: CASSLYGELFF.

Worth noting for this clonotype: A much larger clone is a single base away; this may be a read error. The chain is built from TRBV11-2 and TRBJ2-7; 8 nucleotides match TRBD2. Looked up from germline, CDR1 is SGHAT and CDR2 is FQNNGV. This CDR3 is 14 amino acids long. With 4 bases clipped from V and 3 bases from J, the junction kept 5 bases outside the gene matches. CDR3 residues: CASSYRGGGYEQYF. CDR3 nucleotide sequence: TGTGCCAGCAGCTACCGGGGGGGGGGCTACGAGCAGTACTTC.

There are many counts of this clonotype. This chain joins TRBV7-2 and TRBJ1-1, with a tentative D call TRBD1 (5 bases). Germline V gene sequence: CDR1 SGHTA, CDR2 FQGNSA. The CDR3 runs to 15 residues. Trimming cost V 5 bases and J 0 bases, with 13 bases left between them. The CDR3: CASSTRTLLNTEAFF. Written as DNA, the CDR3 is TGTGCCAGCAGCACCCGGACACTGCTGAACACTGAAGCTTTCTTT.

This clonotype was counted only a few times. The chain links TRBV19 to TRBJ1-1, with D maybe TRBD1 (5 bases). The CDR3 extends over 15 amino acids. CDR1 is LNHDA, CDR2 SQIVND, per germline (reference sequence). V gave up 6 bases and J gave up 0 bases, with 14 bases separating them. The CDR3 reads CASRTPRAMNTEAFF. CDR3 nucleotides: TGTGCCAGTAGAACCCCCAGGGCCATGAACACTGAAGCTTTCTTT.